The entry below gives a single T cell receptor beta chain sequence along with its context. Data came from immunoSEQ multiplex PCR; TCRdb stores just in-frame clones and leaves some out. The repertoire consists of some 190,000 clones, with around 82% occurring once and the leading ten covering 6.9%. This sample is part of a study of blood T cell repertoires in COVID-19. The ends were cut back, 4 bases at V and 2 bases at J, with 12 bases in the middle. The CDR3 runs to 15 residues. Germline CDR1 and CDR2: MRHNA and SNTAGT. V is TRBV6-4 and J is TRBJ1-5; tentatively, D is TRBD1 (6 bases). The origin of this receptor is a man older than 75 with COVID-19, enrolled during active disease. The source material was peripheral blood. CDR3 in DNA: TGTGCCAGCAGTGTCCTTAGACAGGGCAATCAGCCCCAGCATTTT. Translating it yields CASSVLRQGNQPQHF.